This T cell receptor (beta chain) came from a study of CD8 T cells in Susac syndrome. Sequencing of TCR beta was performed on blood CD8+ and CD4+ T cells. While CD8+ and CD4+ T cells were isolated negatively, TEMRA cells were enriched by FACS. V lost 9 bases, J lost 0 bases, and 12 bases lay in between. The CDR3 runs to 13 residues. CDR1 MNHEY and CDR2 SMNVEV come from the germline V gene (reference sequence). There are a few counts of this clonotype. The RNA input was about 0.5 to 1 ug, and it was reverse transcribed with random hexamers. Multiplex PCR with immunoSEQ amplified the TCR beta CDR3 across 54 Vbeta and 13 Jbeta. TCRdb analysed the immunoSEQ multiplex PCR reads with MiXCR anew, one entry per CDR3 protein. In the table there are about 140,000 distinct CDR3 sequences, approximately 96% of which are singletons.

The sample taken for sequencing was CD4+ T cells from PBMCs. This chain joins TRBV27 and TRBJ2-7, with D possibly being TRBD1 (5 bases). This clonotype originated in a human donor with multiple sclerosis. CDR3 sequence reads: CASMDIGSYEQYF. The DNA for the CDR3 is TGTGCCAGTATGGACATTGGCTCCTACGAGCAGTACTTC.